Listed below are T cell receptor beta chains from one sample, sequenced in a study of metastatic and nonmetastatic thyroid tumors. TCRdb re-analyzed the PCR reads using MiXCR. Of around 35,000 clones in the sample, around 15% were seen once. The sequencing input was blood. These receptors all stem from a female donor with papillary thyroid cancer or a benign thyroid nodule (not recorded which). Some clones in this sample may be carry-over from other donors' samples. The CDR3 runs from the conserved cysteine through the conserved F or W. D genes are given only for firm matches. The size of a clone is reported for some rows only, either as once, few or many, or as a class for expanded clones.

>many|TRBJ2-1|TRBD2|TRBV30
TGTGCCTGGGAAACTAGCGTCTCCTACAATGAGCAGTTCTTC
CAWETSVSYNEQFF
>many|TRBJ2-3|TRBD2|TRBV9
TGTGCCAGCAGCCCCGGGACTAGCGCCAGCACAGATACGCAGTATTTT
CASSPGTSASTDTQYF
>many|TRBJ2-1|NA|TRBV6-1
TGTGCCAGCAGTGAAGGGGACTCCTACAATGAGCAGTTCTTC
CASSEGDSYNEQFF
>many|TRBJ2-3|NA|TRBV28
TGTGCCAGCACCCCCGCTTCGAACGCGGGAACAGATACGCAGTATTTT
CASTPASNAGTDTQYF
>many|TRBJ2-5|NA|TRBV6-2/TRBV6-3
TGTGCCAGCAGTTACTCGTGGGGACGTGAGACCCAGTACTTC
CASSYSWGRETQYF
>NA|TRBJ2-3|TRBD2|TRBV4-1
TGCGCCAGCAGGTCGGGAGGGGGGACGCAGTATTTT
CASRSGGGTQYF
>many|TRBJ2-7|NA|TRBV7-9
TGTGCCAGCAGCGGGGTGGGCAACTCCTACGAGCAGTACTTC
CASSGVGNSYEQYF
>many|TRBJ1-4|NA|TRBV6-1
TGTGCCAGCAGGACGGGGGGGGAGAATGAAAAACTGTTTTTT
CASRTGGENEKLFF
>NA|TRBJ2-7|NA|TRBV6-1
TGTGCCAGCAGAAAAACGAGGGAGCAGTACTTC
CASRKTREQYF
>NA|TRBJ1-2|NA|TRBV5-5
TGTGCCAGCAGCTCGGGCCTATGGGCGAAAGACTATGGCTACACCTTC
CASSSGLWAKDYGYTF
>once|TRBJ2-7|TRBD2|TRBV20-1
TGCAGTGCTAGACAAAAAACCCCGGGACTAGCGAAATACGAGCAGTACTTC
CSARQKTPGLAKYEQYF
>many|TRBJ1-2|NA|TRBV20-1
TGCAGTGCTAGGAACGAACGAGGAAGTAGCTATGGCTACACCTTC
CSARNERGSSYGYTF
>NA|TRBJ2-1|TRBD1|TRBV6-2/TRBV6-3
TGTGCCAGCAGGAGAGGGGGCGGTGAGCAGTTCTTC
CASRRGGGEQFF
>few|TRBJ2-3|TRBD1|TRBV2
TGTGCCAGCAAAAAGGACAGGGGGCTTGGAGATACGCAGTATTTT
CASKKDRGLGDTQYF
>many|TRBJ1-6|TRBD1|TRBV28
TGTGCCAGCAGTTTCGCACGACAGGGAAATTCACCCCTCCACTTT
CASSFARQGNSPLHF
>many|TRBJ1-1|NA|TRBV20-1
TGCAGTGCTAGGTCCGGGCGGATGGACACTGAAGCTTTCTTT
CSARSGRMDTEAFF
>few|TRBJ1-2|TRBD1|TRBV28
TGTGCCAGCAGGGCGGCCGCGGGACAGCACTATGGCTACACCTTC
CASRAAAGQHYGYTF
>medium-sized|TRBJ2-7|NA|TRBV18
TGTGCCAGCTCACCTACGACATACGAGCAGTACTTC
CASSPTTYEQYF
>many|TRBJ2-1|TRBD2|TRBV9
TGTGCCAGCAGCGTATCTGGGACTAGCGGGAGGTACAATGAGCAGTTCTTC
CASSVSGTSGRYNEQFF
>few|TRBJ2-7|TRBD1|TRBV11-2
TGTGCCAGCAGCTGGGGTGGGACAGGGGGCGTCGAGCAGTACTTC
CASSWGGTGGVEQYF
>many|TRBJ1-1|NA|TRBV5-1
TGCGCCAGCAGCTTGGTATCTTACCAGAACACTGAAGCTTTCTTT
CASSLVSYQNTEAFF
>many|TRBJ1-1|NA|TRBV5-1
TGCGCCAGCAGCCTCCTGAGGGGGGGGGACACTGAAGCTTTCTTT
CASSLLRGGDTEAFF
>many|TRBJ1-5|NA|TRBV28
TGTGCCAGCAGGCCCTGGGGGGCGGGTGAGAGCAATCAGCCCCAGCATTTT
CASRPWGAGESNQPQHF
>many|TRBJ2-7|NA|TRBV11-2
TGTGCCAGCAGCTCTATCTACGAGCAGTACTTC
CASSSIYEQYF
>many|TRBJ2-7|NA|TRBV27
TGTGCCAGCAGTCCCCAGCGGTACTCCTACGAGCAGTACTTC
CASSPQRYSYEQYF
>many|TRBJ2-4|NA|TRBV4-2
TGTGCCAGCAGCCCCCGGGGAGCGGCTTTAGCCAAAAACATTCAGTACTTC
CASSPRGAALAKNIQYF
>many|TRBJ2-3|TRBD2|TRBV7-3
TGTGCCAGCAGCTCCCACGTAGCGGGGGTCAATACGCAGTATTTT
CASSSHVAGVNTQYF
>many|TRBJ1-6|NA|TRBV28
TGTGCCAGCAGTACCTCCGGCAGGGGATTCGGGAATTCACCCCTCCACTTT
CASSTSGRGFGNSPLHF
>many|TRBJ1-2|NA|TRBV20-1
TGCAGAGCGATCCTAACAGGGCAAGTTGACTATGGCTACACCTTC
CRAILTGQVDYGYTF
>many|TRBJ1-2|TRBD1|TRBV28
TGTGCCAGCAGTTCCAAGACAGGGGTCTATGGCTACACCTTC
CASSSKTGVYGYTF